This T cell receptor (beta chain) was obtained from a study of regulatory T cells in long-lasting Graves disease. The study's findings and limits: Persistent disease showed a preference for TRBV28, TRBJ1-2 and TRBJ2-5. Authors noted too few samples as a limitation. Lower TCR diversity was seen in persistent Graves' patients than in newly diagnosed ones.

Arm-PCR of CDR3 regions and iRepertoire HTBI primers were the basis on which TCR beta libraries were built. One entry per CDR3 protein, called by TCRdb with MiXCR from the multiplex PCR reads. The table shows approximately 400,000 distinct CDR3 sequences, with roughly a quarter occurring only once. This CDR3 comprises 14 residues. The germline CDR1 and CDR2 sequences are KGHSH and LQKENI. V was cut by 5 bases and J by 2 bases, with 10 bases left in between. Time point given: persistent/refractory GD, antithyroid drugs over 5 years with positive TRAb. Scientists built the TCR library using RNA that was extracted from PBMCs. Around 9.8 milliliters of peripheral blood were taken and placed in EDTA tubes. This clonotype has just one count. Its antigen remains unknown.

Sequencing used peripheral blood mononuclear cells (PBMCs), obtained when the disease was refractory, from a patient treated with antithyroid drugs. The chain has TRBV18 and TRBJ2-4; no firm D call. The clonotype was recovered from a female donor with Graves disease. The CDR3 spells CASSDLRTKNIQYF. CDR3 sequence (DNA): TGTGCCAGCTCAGATCTACGAACCAAAAACATTCAGTACTTC.